The next 31 T cell receptor beta chains were all read from a single sample in a study of blood T cell repertoires in COVID-19. This table comes from immunoSEQ multiplex PCR, and its TCRdb copy is limited to in-frame clones, with some not included. The sample lists some 120,000 clones, over 75% seen once, with roughly 17% in the top ten. The sequenced sample consisted of peripheral blood. Receptors originate from a man under 40 with COVID-19, enrolled during active disease.

The genes are TRBV2 and TRBJ2-1; 8 bases agree with TRBD1. Germline trimming cut 4 bases from V and 7 bases from J; bases unmatched to any gene: 9. CDR1 and CDR2 from the germline V gene are SNHLY and FYNNEI. CDR3 length equals 15 residues. CDR3 bases: TGTGCCAGCAGTGGCGGGACAGGCAAGGGGAATGAGCAGTTCTTC. It translates to CASSGGTGKGNEQFF.

The chain is built from TRBV27 and TRBJ1-4, with 7 nucleotides matching TRBD1. The trim removed 5 bases at V and 8 bases at J, leaving 14 bases unmatched. Germline assignment: CDR1 MNHEY and CDR2 SMNVEV (reference sequence). The CDR3 length is 16 residues. The CDR3 DNA reads TGTGCCAGCAGTCCCCTTTTGGAGGGGGCTAGGGAAAAACTGTTTTTT. Protein: CASSPLLEGAREKLFF.

The V and J genes are TRBV7-9 and TRBJ1-3, with 9 nucleotides matching TRBD1. V gave up 5 bases and J gave up 4 bases; unmatched junction bases: 6. CDR1 SEHNR and CDR2 FQNEAQ come from the germline V gene (reference sequence). The CDR3 loop spans 15 amino acids. CDR3 sequence (DNA): TGTGCCAGCAGCCCACAGGGGGCCTCAGGAAACACCATATATTTT. Its translation: CASSPQGASGNTIYF.

The chain carries TRBV2 and TRBJ1-5; the D gene is possibly TRBD1 (5 bases). Trimming stripped 7 bases from V and 2 bases from J, with 15 bases between. Germline loops: CDR1 SNHLY, CDR2 FYNNEI. This CDR3 region has 15 residues. CDR3: CASTPGRRGNQPQHF. In nucleotides, the CDR3 is TGTGCCAGCACCCCAGGGAGGCGGGGCAATCAGCCCCAGCATTTT.

The CDR3 spells CASRETETGRNTEAFF. CDR3 in DNA: TGTGCCAGCAGAGAGACAGAGACAGGTCGAAACACTGAAGCTTTCTTT. The chain uses TRBV2 and TRBJ1-1, with D perhaps TRBD1 (6 bases). The CDR3 length is 16 residues. Trimming shortened V by 6 bases and J by 2 bases, and 19 bases separated the two germline ends. CDR1 and CDR2 (germline): SNHLY, FYNNEI.

This chain uses TRBV4-2 with TRBJ2-3, with 11 bases lining up with TRBD2. The CDR3 sequence is 16 residues long. With V trimmed by 0 bases and J by 4 bases, 3 bases remained unmatched. In germline, CDR1 is LGHNA, CDR2 YNFKEQ. Here the CDR3 DNA reads TGTGCCAGCAGCCAAGATTTTAGCGGGGGGGCAGATACGCAGTATTTT. Amino acid sequence: CASSQDFSGGADTQYF.

The rearrangement uses TRBV19 and TRBJ1-2; the match to TRBD1 covers 7 bases. The CDR3 is 15 residues long. The V and J ends lost 1 base and 2 bases, in that order; junction bases with no gene match: 4. CDR1 is LNHDA, CDR2 SQIVND, per germline (reference sequence). The chain's CDR3 is CASSIVDRVNYGYTF. Here the CDR3 DNA reads TGTGCCAGTAGTATAGTCGACAGGGTCAACTATGGCTACACCTTC.

The chain has TRBV27 and TRBJ1-5, with 9 bases matching TRBD1. V was pared by 5 bases and J by 6 bases, with 17 bases of the junction left unmatched. CDR1 is MNHEY and CDR2 is SMNVEV in the germline V gene (reference sequence). This CDR3 has 18 amino acids. CDR3 region: CASSAYLRDRDGRQPQHF. CDR3 nucleotide sequence: TGTGCCAGCAGTGCCTACCTCCGGGACAGGGACGGTCGTCAGCCCCAGCATTTT.

The genes are TRBV2 and TRBJ1-2; the D is unclear. Trimming pared 6 bases from V and 5 bases from J, leaving 19 bases between. The length of the CDR3 is 15 residues. Germline-derived CDR1 and CDR2 are SNHLY and FYNNEI. The CDR3 DNA follows: TGTGCCAGCAGAGTCGACCCGGGAAGCGTTTATGGCTACACCTTC. It yields the protein CASRVDPGSVYGYTF. The complete variable domain, with remaining parts taken from reference TRBV2 and TRBJ1-2, reads EPEVTQTPSHQVTQMGQEVILRCVPISNHLYFYWYRQILGQKVEFLVSFYNNEISEKSEIFDDQFSVERPDGSNFTLKIRSTKLEDSAMYFCASRVDPGSVYGYTFGSGTRLTVV.

The chain is built from TRBV27 and TRBJ1-1; D gene ambiguous. V was pared by 3 bases and J by 1 base, with 6 bases between. Germline V gene data show CDR1 as MNHEY and CDR2 as SMNVEV (reference sequence). CDR3 length equals 13 residues. CDR3 in amino acids: CASSFSQNTEAFF. The CDR3 DNA reads as TGTGCCAGCAGTTTCTCACAGAACACTGAAGCTTTCTTT.

The chain joins TRBV28 to TRBJ1-2, with a tentative D call TRBD1 (6 bases). Germline lookup yields CDR1 MDHEN and CDR2 SYDVKM. Trimming removed 6 bases at V and 0 bases at J, with 11 bases between. This CDR3 contains 14 residues. Here the CDR3 reads CASRLRGANYGYTF. CDR3 nucleotide sequence: TGTGCCAGCAGGCTCAGGGGAGCTAACTATGGCTACACCTTC.

The rearrangement uses TRBV19 and TRBJ2-5, with 8 bases matching TRBD1. The germline gives CDR1 LNHDA, CDR2 SQIVND (reference sequence). V trimming: 5 bases; J trimming: 5 bases; junction bases outside the gene matches: 7. This CDR3 contains 14 residues. The CDR3 region has the DNA TGTGCCAGTAGTTCAGGACAGGGAACGGAGACCCAGTACTTC. It is translated as CASSSGQGTETQYF.

Only a few counts were recorded for this clone. The V and J genes are TRBV5-4 and TRBJ2-7; 8 positions match TRBD1. CDR3 length: 13 residues. CDR1 is SGHNT, CDR2 YYREEE, per germline (reference sequence). With V trimmed by 4 bases and J by 6 bases, 6 bases remained unmatched. DNA for the CDR3: TGTGCCAGCAGCCGGACAGGGATGGGCGAGCAGTACTTC. Protein: CASSRTGMGEQYF.

The V call is TRBV5-6, the J call TRBJ2-5; D is possibly TRBD1 (5 bases). Germline V CDR1 and CDR2: SGHDT, YYEEEE. The CDR3 is 16 amino acids. V was pared by 0 bases and J by 2 bases, with 14 bases between. The CDR3: CASSLGAATAQETQYF. In DNA, the CDR3 is TGTGCCAGCAGCTTGGGCGCGGCGACAGCACAAGAGACCCAGTACTTC.

The chain employs TRBV7-2 and TRBJ1-2; 7 bases line up with TRBD1. Trimming cost V 1 base and J 3 bases; bases outside gene matches: 2. In germline, CDR1 is SGHTA, CDR2 FQGNSA. The CDR3 has 14 amino acids. CDR3 residues: CASSLVDRYYGYTF. The CDR3 DNA reads TGTGCCAGCAGCTTAGTGGACAGGTACTATGGCTACACCTTC.

The sample holds a few counts of this clone. This rearrangement joins TRBV2 to TRBJ1-4; 7 bases match TRBD1. This CDR3 has 18 residues. Germline V CDR1 and CDR2: SNHLY, FYNNEI. The V and J ends lost 6 bases and 0 bases, in that order; junction bases with no gene match: 13. CDR3 in DNA: TGTGCCAGCAGGGAAACAGGGGCCAGCCTTGCAACTAATGAAAAACTGTTTTTT. It codes for CASRETGASLATNEKLFF.

The rearrangement links TRBV28 to TRBJ2-3; TRBD2 matches 10 bases. V shed 2 bases and J 8 bases; nucleotides not matched to a gene: 10. This CDR3 spans 16 amino acids. Germline V lookup: CDR1 MDHEN, CDR2 SYDVKM. DNA for the CDR3: TGTGCCAGCAGTTTAAGGCTAGCGGGAGATCTAGTTACGCAGTATTTT. It codes for CASSLRLAGDLVTQYF.

This clone has a single count. The chain recombines TRBV2 with TRBJ2-7, with a weak D call TRBD1 (5 bases). The CDR3 has 12 residues. V was shortened by 8 bases and J by 7 bases, with 15 bases between the two germline ends. In germline, CDR1 is SNHLY, CDR2 FYNNEI. In DNA form, the CDR3 reads TGTGCCAGCGGGGTGGACACTCAGGAGCAGTACTTC. Protein: CASGVDTQEQYF. The full variable domain, with the rest looked up from reference TRBV2 and TRBJ2-7, is EPEVTQTPSHQVTQMGQEVILRCVPISNHLYFYWYRQILGQKVEFLVSFYNNEISEKSEIFDDQFSVERPDGSNFTLKIRSTKLEDSAMYFCASGVDTQEQYFGPGTRLTVT.

The rearrangement uses TRBV4-1 and TRBJ1-4, with 7 nucleotides matching TRBD1. The CDR3 contains 16 residues. CDR1 MGHRA and CDR2 YSYEKL come from the germline V gene. Unmatched junction bases numbered 9, after V lost 0 bases and J lost 8 bases. CDR3 in DNA: TGCGCCAGCAGCCAAGATCGAACAGGGGTGACAGAAAAACTGTTTTTT. This translates into CASSQDRTGVTEKLFF.

This clone was seen only a few times. This rearrangement joins TRBV7-9 to TRBJ2-1, with D possibly matching TRBD2 (7 bases). The CDR3 length is 15 residues. Trimming took off 1 base at V and 4 bases at J, with 11 bases between the two ends. CDR1 and CDR2 from the germline V gene are SEHNR and FQNEAQ (reference sequence). DNA of the CDR3: TGTGCCAGCAGCTTAGACGGGGGGCCTTACAATGAGCAGTTCTTC. It is translated as CASSLDGGPYNEQFF. The variable domain in full, completed from reference TRBV7-9 and TRBJ2-1, reads DTGVSQNPRHKITKRGQNVTFRCDPISEHNRLYWYRQTLGQGPEFLTYFQNEAQLEKSRLLSDRFSAERPKGSFSTLEIQRTEQGDSAMYLCASSLDGGPYNEQFFGPGTRLTVL.

The CDR3 DNA reads as TGTGCCACCAGCAGAGGACTAGTGAGGGACACAGATACGCAGTATTTT. Protein sequence: CATSRGLVRDTDTQYF. The chain carries TRBV15 and TRBJ2-3; tentative D call: TRBD2 (6 bases). Trimming left V 1 base short and J 2 bases short, with 13 bases between. The germline V gene has CDR1 LNHNV and CDR2 YYDKDF (reference sequence). The CDR3 contains 16 residues.

This rearrangement joins TRBV7-3 to TRBJ2-1; 8 bases line up with TRBD1. The CDR3 spans 16 residues. CDR1 is SGHTA, CDR2 FQGTGA, per germline. J was trimmed by 7 bases and V by 0 bases; bases with no gene match: 8. The CDR3 DNA sequence: TGTGCCAGCAGCTTAACCGCCGGGACAGGAGGGAATGAGCAGTTCTTC. Its translation is CASSLTAGTGGNEQFF.

This clone was recorded only once. The chain uses TRBV28 and TRBJ1-1, with a weak D call TRBD1 (6 bases). Between the trimmed V and J ends, which lost 1 base and 6 bases, there was a span of 15 bases. CDR1 and CDR2 from the germline V gene are MDHEN and SYDVKM. The CDR3 loop spans 15 amino acids. The chain's CDR3 is CASSLFQGSYSEAFF. CDR3 in DNA: TGTGCCAGCAGTTTATTCCAGGGGAGTTATTCTGAAGCTTTCTTT.

This chain joins TRBV27 and TRBJ1-1, with TRBD1 matching 7 bases. Per germline, CDR1 MNHEY and CDR2 SMNVEV (reference sequence). The CDR3 spans 15 residues. The V and J ends lost 5 bases and 3 bases, in that order; junction bases with no gene match: 9. This CDR3 is CASSPRDRPDTEAFF. Here the CDR3 DNA reads TGTGCCAGCAGTCCAAGGGACAGACCAGACACTGAAGCTTTCTTT.

V gene TRBV28 combines with J gene TRBJ2-6; D not resolved. This CDR3 has 15 amino acids. Germline CDR1 is MDHEN and CDR2 is SYDVKM. V shed 3 bases and J shed 1 base, with 7 bases lying between them. The CDR3 spells CASSFFESGANVLTF. DNA of the CDR3: TGTGCCAGCAGTTTTTTCGAGTCTGGGGCCAACGTCCTGACTTTC.

This chain links TRBV7-3 with TRBJ2-3, with D possibly TRBD1 on 6 matching bases. The ends were cut back, 1 base at V and 6 bases at J, with 14 bases in the middle. Germline V gene sequence: CDR1 SGHTA, CDR2 FQGTGA. The CDR3 sequence is 15 residues long. As DNA, the CDR3 is TGTGCCAGCAGCTTAATAGGGACAAGAGCGGATACGCAGTATTTT. Translation gives CASSLIGTRADTQYF.

The sample holds one count of this clone. The CDR3 loop reads CASSNGLANEQFF. The CDR3 bases are TGTGCCAGTAGTAATGGACTAGCAAACGAGCAGTTCTTC. V gene TRBV19 combines with J gene TRBJ2-1; 8 bases are a match to TRBD2. This CDR3 is 13 amino acids long. With 4 bases clipped from V and 10 bases from J, the junction kept 6 bases outside the gene matches. Germline V CDR1 and CDR2: LNHDA, SQIVND (reference sequence).

This chain links TRBV5-1 with TRBJ2-5, with TRBD1 identical over 7 bases. The CDR3 covers 14 residues. CDR1 is SGHRS and CDR2 is YFSETQ in the germline V gene. Germline trimming cut 3 bases from V and 0 bases from J; bases unmatched to any gene: 2. CDR3 region: CASSSQGNQETQYF. The CDR3 coding sequence is TGCGCCAGCAGCTCACAGGGGAACCAAGAGACCCAGTACTTC.

This clone is categorized as medium-sized. The J gene is TRBJ1-4, the V gene TRBV4-1; 7 nucleotides align to TRBD1. This CDR3 is built from 17 residues. CDR1 is MGHRA and CDR2 is YSYEKL in the germline V gene. Losses at the gene ends were 0 bases for V and 8 bases for J; bases not matched to a gene: 12. Here the CDR3 DNA reads TGCGCCAGCAGCCAAGAAAGGGAGACAGGGCTGGGGGAAAAACTGTTTTTT. Its translation is CASSQERETGLGEKLFF.

The chain carries TRBV30 and TRBJ2-5; 7 positions match TRBD1. The V and J ends lost 2 bases and 5 bases, in that order; junction bases with no gene match: 5. The CDR3 has 13 amino acids. The germline V gene has CDR1 GTSNPN and CDR2 SVGIG (reference sequence). The CDR3 DNA reads TGTGCCTGGAGTAGGGGGCTGGAGGAGACCCAGTACTTC. This translates into CAWSRGLEETQYF. Variable domain in full (rest from reference TRBV30 and TRBJ2-5): SQTIHQWPATLVQPVGSPLSLECTVEGTSNPNLYWYRQAAGRGLQLLFYSVGIGQISSEVPQNLSASRPQDRQFILSSKKLLLSDSGFYLCAWSRGLEETQYFGPGTRLLVL.

This chain uses TRBV7-8 with TRBJ1-4; a possible D gene is TRBD1 (6 bases). V lost 3 bases and J lost 8, with 16 bases in between. The germline V gene encodes CDR1 SGHVS and CDR2 FQNEAQ. This CDR3 comprises 15 residues. CDR3 nucleotide sequence: TGTGCCAGCAGCTTGCAGGGGCTGAGGGTCGAAAAACTGTTTTTT. It is translated as CASSLQGLRVEKLFF.